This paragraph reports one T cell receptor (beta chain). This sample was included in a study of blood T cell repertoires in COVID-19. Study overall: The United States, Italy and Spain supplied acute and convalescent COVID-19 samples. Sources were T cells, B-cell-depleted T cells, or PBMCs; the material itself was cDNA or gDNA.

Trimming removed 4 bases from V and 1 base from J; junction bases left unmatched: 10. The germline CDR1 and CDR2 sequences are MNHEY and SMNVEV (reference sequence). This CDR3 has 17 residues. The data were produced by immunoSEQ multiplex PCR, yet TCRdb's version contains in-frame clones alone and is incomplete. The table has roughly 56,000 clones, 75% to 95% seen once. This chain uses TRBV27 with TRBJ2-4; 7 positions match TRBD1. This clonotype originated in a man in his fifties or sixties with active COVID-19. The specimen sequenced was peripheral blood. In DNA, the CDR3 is TGTGCCAGCAGTTCCTCTGACAGGGTTAGGGCCAAAAACATTCAGTACTTC. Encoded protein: CASSSSDRVRAKNIQYF.